This T cell receptor (beta chain) was documented in a study of T cells in Graves' hyperthyroidism and ophthalmopathy. General observations from the study: Blood also held most thyroid clonotypes expanded beyond 0.001. Ophthalmopathy could be told apart from stable hyperthyroidism with a 13 V-J model.

Preceding any ophthalmopathy symptoms, the blood sample dates from first hyperthyroidism diagnosis. The germline gives CDR1 SGHNT, CDR2 YENEEA. Trimming removed 1 base from V and 6 bases from J, with 21 bases in between. This CDR3 has 17 residues. Amplified TCR beta CDR3 regions came from RNA transcripts. Primed by the HTBI set, a first-round RT-PCR was run on the TCR CDR3. TCRdb independently ran MiXCR on the multiplex PCR reads; one entry per CDR3 protein. The sample lists roughly 500,000 distinct CDR3 sequences, around 14% seen once, with more than 5% in the top ten. A remark on this clonotype: Its specificity is unknown.

This clonotype was sampled from a woman in her twenties or thirties with Graves' hyperthyroidism that later progressed to Graves' ophthalmopathy. The V and J genes are TRBV11-3 and TRBJ1-1; D unresolved. The specimen sequenced was blood. CDR3 bases: TGTGCCAGCAGCTTAGTTGGGCGCAGGAAGCTGAGCTCTGAAGCTTTCTTT. This codes for CASSLVGRRKLSSEAFF.